This section outlines one T cell receptor (beta chain) sequence together with its context. Its antigen is still unknown. The data originate from a study of PD-1 blockade in classical Hodgkin lymphoma. General observations from the study: CD4+ but not CD8+ TCR diversity rose significantly by C4D1. Nivolumab initiated under 1 year post-ASCT led to patient exclusion.

Noted time point: cycle 4 day 1 (C4D1), after five to seven weeks of nivolumab. Each patient relapsed following autologous stem cell transplantation, and prior brentuximab vedotin exposure differed. This CDR3 spans 13 amino acids. The germline V gene has CDR1 MNHEY and CDR2 SMNVEV (reference sequence). The junction had 2 bases not matched to a gene; V was cut back by 10 bases and J by 2 bases. Only in-frame clones appear in the TCRdb table, and some are missing; sequencing was by immunoSEQ multiplex PCR. The sample consists of around 100,000 clones, less than 95% of them appearing once. V and J are TRBV27 and TRBJ2-5, with 12 bases matching TRBD2. This sequence was found in a human donor with classical Hodgkin lymphoma. The sequences come from peripheral blood mononuclear cells (PBMCs), collected before the fourth cycle of nivolumab. The CDR3 here is CATGTSGQETQYF. CDR3 bases: TGTGCCACCGGGACTAGCGGGCAAGAGACCCAGTACTTC.